Below, one T cell receptor beta chain is given with its context. The sample originates from a study of blood T cell repertoires in COVID-19. At the level of the study: Donors in the United States, Italy and Spain gave samples during acute or convalescent COVID-19. The analysed material was cDNA or gDNA that came from T cells, B-cell-depleted T cells, or PBMCs.

Germline assignment: CDR1 LNHNV and CDR2 YYDKDF (reference sequence). The CDR3 contains 17 residues. Unmatched junction bases numbered 9, after V lost 5 bases and J lost 6 bases. The authors' processing: For nucleated cells, counts were estimated from reference gene primer amplification. Here immunoSEQ multiplex PCR was the method, and the copy in TCRdb shows in-frame clones only, minus some. The V and J calls and clone size were taken over from that table, and D and trimming were inferred from the DNA. This sample has just over 200,000 clones, with about nine tenths found just once. The receptor's source is a man older than 75 with acute or convalescent COVID-19. The specimen sequenced was peripheral blood. V usage is TRBV15 and J usage is TRBJ2-1; 14 positions match TRBD2. Written as DNA, the CDR3 is TGTGCCACCAGCGGCGGACTAGCGGGAGGAAGTGGCAATGAGCAGTTCTTC. Translated: CATSGGLAGGSGNEQFF.